The rows below give T cell receptor beta chains drawn from one sample of a study of shared clonotypes between healthy human individuals. Method: immunoSEQ multiplex PCR; TCRdb's copy keeps in-frame clones and lacks some. The sample includes about 1.1 million clones, 70% to 85% seen only once; the top ten take roughly 0.9%. Sequencing input: memory CD4+ T cells from PBMCs. The receptors originated from a man aged 18 to 29 in good health. Some clones in this sample may be carry-over from other donors' samples. The CDR3 runs from the conserved cysteine through the conserved F or W. Each record gives: V gene, clone size, J gene, D gene, CDR3 protein, CDR3 DNA. A D gene is named only where the DNA matches it firmly. Size is omitted from some rows. Given values are once, few, many or a class for expanded clones.

V: TRBV30
size: NA
J: TRBJ2-3
D: NA
CDR3: CAWTHDSSSTDTQYF
DNA: TGTGCCTGGACTCATGACTCCTCTAGCACAGATACGCAGTATTTT

V: TRBV5-1
size: NA
J: TRBJ2-3
D: NA
CDR3: CASRSPGIGTDTQYF
DNA: TGCGCCAGCAGGTCGCCGGGAATCGGCACAGATACGCAGTATTTT

V: TRBV6-5
size: NA
J: TRBJ2-7
D: NA
CDR3: CASSSPTAIKAEQYF
DNA: TGTGCCAGCAGTTCACCTACCGCCATCAAGGCCGAGCAGTACTTC

V: TRBV2
size: NA
J: TRBJ1-1
D: TRBD1
CDR3: CASSADRVAEAFF
DNA: TGTGCCAGCAGTGCGGACAGGGTGGCTGAAGCTTTCTTT

V: TRBV5-1
size: NA
J: TRBJ2-2
D: TRBD1
CDR3: CASSSWTGYTGELFF
DNA: TGCGCCAGCAGCTCATGGACAGGGTACACCGGGGAGCTGTTTTTT

V: TRBV5-3
size: NA
J: TRBJ1-1
D: NA
CDR3: CAREGVGSAEAFF
DNA: TGTGCCAGAGAGGGCGTGGGTAGCGCTGAAGCTTTCTTT

V: TRBV6-6
size: NA
J: TRBJ2-6
D: TRBD2
CDR3: CASSDSGRVANVLTF
DNA: TGTGCCAGCAGTGATAGCGGGAGAGTAGCCAACGTCCTGACTTTC

V: TRBV28
size: NA
J: TRBJ2-5
D: NA
CDR3: CASSLRGTALQETQYF
DNA: TGTGCCAGCAGTTTACGGGGGACAGCACTACAAGAGACCCAGTACTTC

V: TRBV11-1
size: NA
J: TRBJ2-3
D: TRBD2
CDR3: CASSSGLAGAADTQYF
DNA: TGTGCCAGCAGCTCAGGACTAGCGGGAGCGGCAGATACGCAGTATTTT

V: TRBV4-1
size: NA
J: TRBJ1-1
D: NA
CDR3: CASSQERGRNTEAFF
DNA: TGCGCCAGCAGCCAAGAGCGGGGGCGGAACACTGAAGCTTTCTTT

V: TRBV2
size: NA
J: TRBJ2-1
D: NA
CDR3: CASSGARTTYNEQFF
DNA: TGTGCCAGCAGTGGAGCAAGGACCACTTACAATGAGCAGTTCTTC

V: TRBV7-9
size: NA
J: TRBJ2-5
D: NA
CDR3: CASSLWVETQYF
DNA: TGTGCCAGCAGCTTGTGGGTAGAGACCCAGTACTTC

V: TRBV28
size: NA
J: TRBJ1-5
D: NA
CDR3: CASARADQPQHF
DNA: TGTGCCAGCGCGCGAGCGGATCAGCCCCAGCATTTT

V: TRBV2
size: NA
J: TRBJ2-2
D: NA
CDR3: CASSENTGHTGELFF
DNA: TGTGCCAGCAGTGAAAACACGGGTCACACCGGGGAGCTGTTTTTT

V: TRBV19
size: NA
J: TRBJ1-5
D: TRBD1
CDR3: CASSTTGNQPQHF
DNA: TGTGCCAGTAGTACGACAGGGAATCAGCCCCAGCATTTT

V: TRBV28
size: NA
J: TRBJ2-7
D: TRBD1
CDR3: CASSPGQILSYEQYF
DNA: TGTGCCAGCAGTCCGGGACAGATACTCTCCTACGAGCAGTACTTC

V: TRBV12-2
size: NA
J: TRBJ2-7
D: NA
CDR3: CASRFPVLTTEPTLSYEQYF
DNA: TGTGCAAGTCGGTTCCCCGTGTTAACGACAGAACCAACATTGTCCTACGAGCAGTACTTC

V: TRBV7-6
size: NA
J: TRBJ2-5
D: TRBD2
CDR3: CASSLGLAGGQETQYF
DNA: TGTGCCAGCAGCTTGGGACTAGCGGGAGGGCAAGAGACCCAGTACTTC

V: TRBV6-1
size: NA
J: TRBJ1-1
D: NA
CDR3: CASSDTLVNTEAFF
DNA: TGTGCCAGCAGTGATACACTGGTGAACACTGAAGCTTTCTTT

V: TRBV18
size: NA
J: TRBJ1-5
D: NA
CDR3: CASSPPGGAQPQHF
DNA: TGTGCCAGCTCACCACCAGGGGGGGCTCAGCCCCAGCATTTT

V: TRBV5-4
size: NA
J: TRBJ2-6
D: TRBD1
CDR3: CASSSLQGALSFSGANVLTF
DNA: TGTGCCAGCAGCTCTCTACAGGGGGCCCTTTCATTCTCTGGGGCCAACGTCCTGACTTTC

V: TRBV29-1
size: few
J: TRBJ2-2
D: NA
CDR3: CSVHLAGPGELFF
DNA: TGCAGCGTTCATCTCGCGGGGCCCGGGGAGCTGTTTTTT

V: TRBV28
size: once
J: TRBJ2-7
D: TRBD2
CDR3: CASSLSGRYEQYF
DNA: TGTGCCAGCTCGCTCAGCGGGAGGTACGAGCAGTACTTC

V: TRBV7-3
size: NA
J: TRBJ2-1
D: TRBD2
CDR3: CASSAGLAGGVDEQFF
DNA: TGTGCCAGCAGCGCCGGACTAGCGGGAGGGGTAGATGAGCAGTTCTTC

V: TRBV6-1
size: few
J: TRBJ2-1
D: NA
CDR3: CASSVVGSYNEQFF
DNA: TGTGCCAGCAGTGTGGTCGGCTCCTACAATGAGCAGTTCTTC

V: TRBV6-5
size: once
J: TRBJ2-5
D: NA
CDR3: CASSYPRTSGGETQYF
DNA: TGTGCCAGCAGTTACCCCCGGACTTCCGGGGGAGAGACCCAGTACTTC

V: TRBV20-1
size: NA
J: TRBJ2-5
D: NA
CDR3: CSASDVETQYF
DNA: TGCAGTGCTAGTGACGTGGAGACCCAGTACTTC

V: TRBV7-6
size: NA
J: TRBJ2-5
D: NA
CDR3: CASSPSGGGETQYF
DNA: TGTGCCAGCAGTCCTAGCGGAGGGGGGGAGACCCAGTACTTC

V: TRBV19
size: NA
J: TRBJ2-7
D: TRBD2
CDR3: CASSIGAPQLAGVPSYEQYF
DNA: TGTGCCAGTAGTATAGGCGCGCCCCAACTAGCGGGAGTACCCTCCTACGAGCAGTACTTC

V: TRBV29-1
size: NA
J: TRBJ2-7
D: NA
CDR3: CSVTLTGRGYEQYF
DNA: TGCAGCGTTACCTTGACAGGGCGGGGCTACGAGCAGTACTTC

V: TRBV27
size: NA
J: TRBJ1-2
D: NA
CDR3: CASSRREGVYGYTF
DNA: TGTGCCAGCAGCCGACGGGAGGGGGTCTATGGCTACACCTTC

V: TRBV28
size: NA
J: TRBJ1-1
D: NA
CDR3: CASSLYRVTEAFF
DNA: TGTGCCAGCAGTTTATACAGGGTCACTGAAGCTTTCTTT

V: TRBV18
size: NA
J: TRBJ1-3
D: TRBD1
CDR3: CASSPAWDSSGNTIYF
DNA: TGTGCCAGCTCACCCGCTTGGGACAGCTCTGGAAACACCATATATTTT

V: TRBV18
size: NA
J: TRBJ1-1
D: NA
CDR3: CASSPLVVEGRAFF
DNA: TGTGCCAGCTCACCACTCGTTGTGGAAGGGCGAGCTTTCTTT

V: TRBV5-1
size: NA
J: TRBJ2-7
D: NA
CDR3: CASTGTSSSYEQYF
DNA: TGCGCCAGCACGGGCACTTCAAGCTCCTACGAGCAGTACTTC

V: TRBV18
size: NA
J: TRBJ2-5
D: NA
CDR3: CASSPFGDGVSQETQYF
DNA: TGTGCCAGCTCACCGTTTGGCGACGGGGTTTCCCAAGAGACCCAGTACTTC

V: TRBV6-1
size: NA
J: TRBJ2-1
D: NA
CDR3: CASSPGTQGAKWQFF
DNA: TGTGCCAGCAGCCCCGGGACTCAAGGGGCAAAATGGCAGTTCTTC

V: TRBV7-9
size: NA
J: TRBJ2-1
D: NA
CDR3: CASSLGLGDEQFF
DNA: TGTGCCAGCAGCTTAGGACTGGGCGATGAGCAGTTCTTC

V: TRBV18
size: NA
J: TRBJ2-7
D: NA
CDR3: CASSPPGVEQYF
DNA: TGTGCCAGCTCACCACCAGGGGTTGAGCAGTACTTC

V: TRBV27
size: NA
J: TRBJ2-6
D: NA
CDR3: CASSLRTRSGANVLTF
DNA: TGTGCCAGCAGTTTACGTACACGCTCTGGGGCCAACGTCCTGACTTTC

V: TRBV29-1
size: NA
J: TRBJ1-5
D: NA
CDR3: CSVAQGQGQPQHF
DNA: TGCAGCGTGGCGCAGGGCCAAGGTCAGCCCCAGCATTTT

V: TRBV5-1
size: NA
J: TRBJ2-3
D: NA
CDR3: CASSGTRGTDTQYF
DNA: TGCGCCAGCAGCGGGACCCGGGGGACAGATACGCAGTATTTT

V: TRBV7-8
size: NA
J: TRBJ2-7
D: NA
CDR3: CASSGNRAGAYEQYF
DNA: TGTGCCAGCAGCGGAAACAGGGCAGGGGCTTACGAGCAGTACTTC

V: TRBV5-4
size: NA
J: TRBJ2-1
D: TRBD1
CDR3: CASSSKGAGNEQFF
DNA: TGTGCCAGCAGCTCCAAGGGGGCCGGGAATGAGCAGTTCTTC

V: TRBV19
size: NA
J: TRBJ2-5
D: NA
CDR3: CASSIVFPTSQETQYF
DNA: TGTGCCAGTAGTATAGTTTTCCCGACATCTCAAGAGACCCAGTACTTC

V: TRBV5-1
size: NA
J: TRBJ2-1
D: TRBD1
CDR3: CASSSQGADNEQFF
DNA: TGCGCCAGCAGCTCCCAGGGGGCGGACAATGAGCAGTTCTTC

V: TRBV9
size: once
J: TRBJ2-1
D: NA
CDR3: CASSVDLERISEQFF
DNA: TGTGCCAGCAGCGTAGACCTCGAAAGGATAAGTGAGCAGTTCTTC

V: TRBV7-6
size: NA
J: TRBJ2-7
D: NA
CDR3: CASSPRVRAYEQYF
DNA: TGTGCCAGCAGCCCGAGGGTCAGAGCCTACGAGCAGTACTTC

V: TRBV28
size: NA
J: TRBJ2-7
D: TRBD1
CDR3: CASSLTSGTGGLYEQYF
DNA: TGTGCCAGCAGTCTAACATCCGGGACAGGGGGCCTTTACGAGCAGTACTTC

V: TRBV28
size: NA
J: TRBJ1-2
D: NA
CDR3: CASSFGGVRGYTF
DNA: TGTGCCAGCAGTTTCGGGGGGGTTCGTGGCTACACCTTC

V: TRBV2
size: NA
J: TRBJ2-5
D: NA
CDR3: CASSEGRFQETQYF
DNA: TGTGCCAGCAGTGAAGGGAGGTTCCAAGAGACCCAGTACTTC

V: TRBV9
size: few
J: TRBJ2-7
D: NA
CDR3: CASSVEGNSVYEQYF
DNA: TGTGCCAGCAGCGTAGAAGGAAATAGCGTCTACGAGCAGTACTTC

V: TRBV5-4
size: NA
J: TRBJ2-5
D: TRBD1
CDR3: CASSQGAGETQYF
DNA: TGTGCCAGCAGCCAGGGGGCCGGGGAGACCCAGTACTTC

V: TRBV18
size: NA
J: TRBJ2-2
D: TRBD2
CDR3: CASSPMAAGLGEAGELFF
DNA: TGTGCCAGCTCACCAATGGCCGCAGGACTAGGGGAAGCCGGGGAGCTGTTTTTT

V: TRBV18
size: NA
J: TRBJ1-1
D: NA
CDR3: CASSPPNGGTEAFF
DNA: TGTGCCAGCTCACCACCGAATGGGGGGACTGAAGCTTTCTTT

V: TRBV11-2
size: NA
J: TRBJ2-3
D: NA
CDR3: CASSSGTSTDTQYF
DNA: TGTGCCAGCAGCTCCGGGACCAGCACAGATACGCAGTATTTT

V: TRBV7-9
size: NA
J: TRBJ2-1
D: TRBD2
CDR3: CASSLAPGLAGVYWVF
DNA: TGTGCCAGCAGCTTAGCGCCGGGACTAGCGGGAGTCTATTGGGTCTTC